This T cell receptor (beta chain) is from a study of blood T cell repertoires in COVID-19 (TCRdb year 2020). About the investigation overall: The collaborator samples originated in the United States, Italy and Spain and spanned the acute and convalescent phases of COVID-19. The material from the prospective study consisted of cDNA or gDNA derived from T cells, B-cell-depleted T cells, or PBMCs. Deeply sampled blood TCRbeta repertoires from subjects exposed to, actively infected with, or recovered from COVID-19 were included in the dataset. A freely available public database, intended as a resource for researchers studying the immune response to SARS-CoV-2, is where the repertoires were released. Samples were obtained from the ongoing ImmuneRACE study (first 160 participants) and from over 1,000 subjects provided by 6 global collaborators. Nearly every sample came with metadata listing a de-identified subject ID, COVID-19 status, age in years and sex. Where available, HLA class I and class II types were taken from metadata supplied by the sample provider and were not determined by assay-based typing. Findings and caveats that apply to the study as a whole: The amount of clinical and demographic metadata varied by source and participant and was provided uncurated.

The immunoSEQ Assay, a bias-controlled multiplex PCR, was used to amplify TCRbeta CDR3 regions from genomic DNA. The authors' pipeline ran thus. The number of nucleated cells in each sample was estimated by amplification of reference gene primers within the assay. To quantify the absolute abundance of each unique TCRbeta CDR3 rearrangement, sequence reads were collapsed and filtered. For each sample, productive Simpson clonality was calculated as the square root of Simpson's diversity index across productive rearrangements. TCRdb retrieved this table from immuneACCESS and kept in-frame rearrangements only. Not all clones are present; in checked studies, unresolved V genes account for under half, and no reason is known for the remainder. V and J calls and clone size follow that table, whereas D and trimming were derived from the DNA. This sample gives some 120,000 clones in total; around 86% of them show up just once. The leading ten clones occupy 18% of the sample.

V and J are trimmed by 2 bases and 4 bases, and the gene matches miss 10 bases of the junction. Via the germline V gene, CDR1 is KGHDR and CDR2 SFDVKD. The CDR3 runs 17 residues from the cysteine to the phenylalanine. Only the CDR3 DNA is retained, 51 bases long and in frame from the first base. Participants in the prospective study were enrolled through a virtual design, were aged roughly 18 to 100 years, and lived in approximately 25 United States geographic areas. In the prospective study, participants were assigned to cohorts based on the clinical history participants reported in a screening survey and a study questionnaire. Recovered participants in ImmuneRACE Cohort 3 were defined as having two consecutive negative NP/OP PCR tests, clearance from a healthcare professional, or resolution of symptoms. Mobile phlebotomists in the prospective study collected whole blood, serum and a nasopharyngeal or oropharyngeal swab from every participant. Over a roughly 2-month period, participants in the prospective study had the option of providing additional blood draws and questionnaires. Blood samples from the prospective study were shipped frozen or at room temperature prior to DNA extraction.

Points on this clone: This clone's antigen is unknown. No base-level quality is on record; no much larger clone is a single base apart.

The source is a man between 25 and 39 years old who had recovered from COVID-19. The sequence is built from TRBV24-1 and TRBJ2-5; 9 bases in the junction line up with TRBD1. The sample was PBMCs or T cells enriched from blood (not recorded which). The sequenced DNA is TGTGCCACCAGTGATTCCGGACAGGGGTTTTGTATAGAGACCCAGTACTTC. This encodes CATSDSGQGFCIETQYF.